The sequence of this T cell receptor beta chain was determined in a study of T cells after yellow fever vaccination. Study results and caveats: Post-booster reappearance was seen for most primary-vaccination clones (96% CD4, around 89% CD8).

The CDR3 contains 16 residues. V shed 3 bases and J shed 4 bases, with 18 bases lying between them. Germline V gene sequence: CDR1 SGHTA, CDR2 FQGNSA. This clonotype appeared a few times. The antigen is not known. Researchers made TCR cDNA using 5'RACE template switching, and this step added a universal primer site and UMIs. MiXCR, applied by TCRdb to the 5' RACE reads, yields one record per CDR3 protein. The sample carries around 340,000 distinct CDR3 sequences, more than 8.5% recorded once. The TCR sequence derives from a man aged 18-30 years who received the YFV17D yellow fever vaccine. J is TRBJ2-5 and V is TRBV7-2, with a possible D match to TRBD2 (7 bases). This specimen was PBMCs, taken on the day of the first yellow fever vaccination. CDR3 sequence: CASSLVGGGPTETQYF. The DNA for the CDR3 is TGTGCCAGCAGCTTGGTTGGGGGGGGGCCCACAGAGACCCAGTACTTC.